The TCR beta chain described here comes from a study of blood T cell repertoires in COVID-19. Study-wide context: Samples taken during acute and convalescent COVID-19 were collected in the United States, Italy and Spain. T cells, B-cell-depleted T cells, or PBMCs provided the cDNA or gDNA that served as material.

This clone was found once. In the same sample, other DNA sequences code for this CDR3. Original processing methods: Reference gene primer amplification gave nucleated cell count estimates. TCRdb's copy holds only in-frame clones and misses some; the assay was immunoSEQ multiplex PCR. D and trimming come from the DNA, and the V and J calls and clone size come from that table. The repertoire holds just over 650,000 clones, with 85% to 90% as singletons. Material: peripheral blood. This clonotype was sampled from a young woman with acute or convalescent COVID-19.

Written as DNA, the CDR3 is TGTGCCAGCAGTTACAGGGGGGGTTATGGCTACACCTTC. Residues: CASSYRGGYGYTF. V is TRBV6-5 and J is TRBJ1-2, with D perhaps matching TRBD1 (6 bases). Trimming cost V 2 bases and J 5 bases, with 9 bases left between them. Germline V lookup: CDR1 MNHEY, CDR2 SVGAGI. The CDR3 loop spans 13 amino acids.